This T cell receptor (beta chain) appears in the sequencing data of a study of blood T cell repertoires in COVID-19. About the study: Sites across the United States, Italy and Spain contributed samples from acute and convalescent COVID-19. Sample material is recorded as cDNA or gDNA derived from T cells, B-cell-depleted T cells, or PBMCs.

Profiled with immunoSEQ multiplex PCR; TCRdb holds only in-frame clones, not every one. The sample lists about 670,000 clones, approximately 90% seen once, with roughly 0.25% in the top ten. The V end was cut by 1 base, the J end by 7 bases, with 13 bases between. CDR1 SEHNR and CDR2 FQNEAQ come from the germline V gene (reference sequence). This CDR3 is 15 amino acids long. The TCR sequence derives from a woman between 18 and 30 years old with acute or convalescent COVID-19. The rearrangement joins TRBV7-9 to TRBJ2-2; D is possibly TRBD1 (6 bases). The sequenced material came from peripheral blood. CDR3 residues: CASSLGRTEIGELFF. The CDR3 coding sequence is TGTGCCAGCAGCTTAGGGAGGACAGAAATCGGGGAGCTGTTTTTT.